This TCR beta chain appears in the sequencing data of a study of blood T cell repertoires in COVID-19. The CDR3 covers 14 residues. CDR1 is SGHAT and CDR2 is FQNNGV in the germline V gene. TCRdb's copy holds only in-frame clones and misses some; the assay was immunoSEQ multiplex PCR. The sample carries a few hundred thousand clones, 80% to 90% recorded once. Regarding this clone: One end of the junction varies from germline; a read error may be responsible.

The chain carries TRBV11-2 and TRBJ2-1; the match to TRBD1 covers 8 bases. The TCR sequence derives from a woman aged 25 to 45 who had recovered from COVID-19. Sequenced sample: PBMCs or T cells enriched from blood (not recorded which). CDR3 residues: CASSLGQGGYEQFF. Written as DNA, the CDR3 is TGTGCCAGCAGTTTAGGACAGGGTGGATATGAGCAGTTCTTC.